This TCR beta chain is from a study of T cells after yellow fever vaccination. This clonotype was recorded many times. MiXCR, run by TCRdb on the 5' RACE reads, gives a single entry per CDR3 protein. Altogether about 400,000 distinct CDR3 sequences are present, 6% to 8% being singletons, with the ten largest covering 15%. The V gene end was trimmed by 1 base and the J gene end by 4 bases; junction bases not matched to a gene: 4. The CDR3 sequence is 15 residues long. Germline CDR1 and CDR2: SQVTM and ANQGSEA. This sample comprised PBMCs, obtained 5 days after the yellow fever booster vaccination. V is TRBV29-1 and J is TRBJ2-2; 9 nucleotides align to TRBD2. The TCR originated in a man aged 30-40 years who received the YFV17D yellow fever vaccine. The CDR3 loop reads CSVEVSGSSTGELFF. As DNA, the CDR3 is TGCAGCGTTGAAGTTAGCGGGAGTAGCACCGGGGAGCTGTTTTTT.